One and the same sample provided the 5 T cell receptor beta chains below, sequenced in a study of T-cell memory formation after mild COVID-19. TCRdb reprocessed the 5' RACE reads with MiXCR, giving one entry per CDR3 protein. Altogether 35,000 to 45,000 distinct CDR3 sequences are present, under 7.5% being singletons, with the ten largest covering approximately 1.5%. What was sequenced was PBMCs or a T cell subset sorted from them (not recorded which). The receptors stem from a man between 18 and 29 years old who had mild COVID-19 (a few samples of this study predate the infection). Cell type and time point are not known.

Only one count was recorded for this clonotype. The chain couples TRBV12-3 or TRBV12-4 to TRBJ2-7; 8 bases line up with TRBD1. The CDR3 loop spans 12 amino acids. The ends lost 8 bases at V and 5 bases at J; junction bases unmatched: 5. The CDR3 protein is CASPRQGNEQYF. CDR3 DNA: TGTGCCAGCCCCCGACAGGGGAACGAGCAGTACTTC.

This clonotype came up a few times. At one of its ends the junction is not consistent with the germline gene, which may arise from a read error. V gene TRBV9 combines with J gene TRBJ1-2; unclear D gene. The CDR3 is 13 residues long. Germline CDR1 reads SGDLS; CDR2 reads YYNGEE. The CDR3 nucleotides are TGTGCCAGCAGCGAGGCCCCGTCCACCGTGGGTCCCTTC. This encodes CASSEAPSTVGPF.

The chain combines TRBV6-2 or TRBV6-3 with TRBJ2-7, with D possibly being TRBD1 (5 bases). Germline V gene sequence: CDR1 MNHEY, CDR2 SVGEGT. The CDR3 consists of 15 residues. The V gene lost 10 bases and the J gene lost 3 bases, with 22 bases spanning the gap. CDR3 sequence reads: CATPWAARGNYEQYV. CDR3 nucleotide sequence: TGTGCCACTCCCTGGGCGGCTAGGGGTAACTACGAGCAGTACGTC.

The chain recombines TRBV30 with TRBJ2-5; no clear D. V lost 0 bases to trimming and J lost 3 bases, with 11 bases between them. Per germline, CDR1 GTSNPN and CDR2 SVGIG (reference sequence). This CDR3 has 14 amino acids. The CDR3 sequence: CAWSVLSREETQYF. DNA of the CDR3: TGTGCCTGGAGTGTACTTTCCCGGGAAGAGACCCAGTACTTC.

This clonotype has just a few counts. The chain employs TRBV9 and TRBJ2-7; a possible D gene is TRBD1 (5 bases). The germline V and J ends were trimmed by 4 bases and 2 bases, with 16 bases remaining between them. CDR1 and CDR2 (germline): SGDLS, YYNGEE. The CDR3 is 15 amino acids. The CDR3 here is CASSPSLGAPYEQYF. In nucleotides, the CDR3 is TGTGCCAGCAGCCCCAGCCTAGGGGCTCCCTACGAGCAGTACTTC.